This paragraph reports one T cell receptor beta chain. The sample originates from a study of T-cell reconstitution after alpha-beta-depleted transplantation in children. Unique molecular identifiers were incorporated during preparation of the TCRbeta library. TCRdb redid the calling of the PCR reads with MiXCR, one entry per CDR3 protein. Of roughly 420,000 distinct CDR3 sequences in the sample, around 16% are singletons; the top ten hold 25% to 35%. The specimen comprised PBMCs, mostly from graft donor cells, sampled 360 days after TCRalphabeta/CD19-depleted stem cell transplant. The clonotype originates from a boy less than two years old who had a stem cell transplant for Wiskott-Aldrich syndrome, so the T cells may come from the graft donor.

The chain's CDR3 is CASSHPEGATGELFF. Written as DNA, the CDR3 is TGTGCCAGCAGCCACCCCGAGGGGGCCACCGGGGAGCTGTTTTTT. The chain links TRBV28 to TRBJ2-2; 7 nucleotides match TRBD1. The length of the CDR3 is 15 residues. Germline trimming cut 6 bases from V and 4 bases from J; bases unmatched to any gene: 8. Looked up from germline, CDR1 is MDHEN and CDR2 is SYDVKM.